The 5 T cell receptor beta chains listed next were all sequenced from one sample in a study of cytomegalovirus exposure and HLA in healthy donors. This PCR relied on a set of 60 Vbeta primers and 13 Jbeta primers. Here immunoSEQ multiplex PCR was the method, and the copy in TCRdb shows in-frame clones only, minus some. Listed are about 77,000 clones; roughly 15% falls within the top ten. The sample taken for sequencing was PBMCs. All receptors come from a man aged 45-65 years in good health and CMV-seropositive.

The chain combines TRBV4-1 with TRBJ2-3; 8 positions agree with TRBD2. CDR1 MGHRA and CDR2 YSYEKL come from the germline V gene. The length of the CDR3 is 15 residues. V was clipped by 1 base and J by 0 bases; unmatched bases: 0. The CDR3 region is CASSQASGSTDTQYF. The CDR3 DNA reads as TGCGCCAGCAGCCAAGCTAGCGGGAGCACAGATACGCAGTATTTT.

The V and J genes are TRBV5-4 and TRBJ1-3; perhaps TRBD1 as D (5 bases). Germline CDR1 is SGHNT and CDR2 is YYREEE (reference sequence). The CDR3 length is 17 residues. V was trimmed by 0 bases and J by 0 bases, leaving 13 bases between them. The CDR3 nucleotides read TGTGCCAGCAGCTTGGAGGGGCCAGGGCCCTCTGGAAACACCATATATTTT. Protein: CASSLEGPGPSGNTIYF.

The chain combines TRBV7-9 with TRBJ2-5; no firm D call. CDR1 and CDR2 from the germline V gene are SEHNR and FQNEAQ (reference sequence). V shed 5 bases and J shed 6 bases, with 13 bases lying between them. The CDR3 spans 13 residues. Here the CDR3 reads CASSPGVTQTQYF. In DNA, the CDR3 is TGTGCCAGCAGCCCCGGTGTGACACAGACCCAGTACTTC. The whole variable domain, filled in from reference TRBV7-9 and TRBJ2-5, reads DTGVSQNPRHKITKRGQNVTFRCDPISEHNRLYWYRQTLGQGPEFLTYFQNEAQLEKSRLLSDRFSAERPKGSFSTLEIQRTEQGDSAMYLCASSPGVTQTQYFGPGTRLLVL.

The CDR3 DNA sequence: TGTGCCAGCAGCGTAGCTATAAACCCTGATACGCAGTATTTT. Amino acids: CASSVAINPDTQYF. The rearrangement links TRBV9 to TRBJ2-3, with no clear D. The CDR3 is made up of 14 amino acids. The V gene lost 0 bases and the J gene lost 6 bases, with 11 bases spanning the gap. CDR1 is SGDLS and CDR2 is YYNGEE in the germline V gene. Complete variable domain (other parts from reference TRBV9 and TRBJ2-3): DSGVTQTPKHLITATGQRVTLRCSPRSGDLSVYWYQQSLDQGLQFLIQYYNGEERAKGNILERFSAQQFPDLHSELNLSSLELGDSALYFCASSVAINPDTQYFGPGTRLTVL.

The chain carries TRBV29-1 and TRBJ1-2, with unresolved D. Germline CDR1 is SQVTM and CDR2 is ANQGSEA. The V and J ends lost 5 bases and 3 bases respectively, with 10 bases between them. This CDR3 comprises 12 residues. The CDR3 sequence: CSVRSQDYGYTF. The CDR3 DNA reads as TGCAGCGTTCGGTCCCAGGACTATGGCTACACCTTC.